Presented here are 18 T cell receptor beta chains from one specimen sequenced in a study of CD8 T cells in Susac syndrome. With random hexamers, about 0.45 to 1 ug RNA was reverse transcribed. TCRdb reprocessed the immunoSEQ multiplex PCR reads via MiXCR and lists one record per CDR3 protein. In the table there are some 130,000 distinct CDR3 sequences, about 95% of which are singletons. The sequencing sample was made of CD8+ T cells from PBMCs. These receptors were collected from a human donor with Susac syndrome.

This clonotype was observed once. This sequence joins TRBV27 and TRBJ1-5; unclear D gene. CDR3 length equals 13 residues. CDR1 MNHEY and CDR2 SMNVEV come from the germline V gene (reference sequence). Trimming shortened V by 1 base and J by 5 bases, and 6 bases separated the two germline ends. The DNA for the CDR3 is TGTGCCAGCAGTTTATGGGCAGATCAGCCCCAGCATTTT. Translating it yields CASSLWADQPQHF.

This rearrangement joins TRBV5-1 to TRBJ1-2; 9 bases line up with TRBD1. The CDR3 has 15 amino acids. Losses at the gene ends were 4 bases for V and 6 bases for J; bases not matched to a gene: 10. Germline assignment: CDR1 SGHRS and CDR2 YFSETQ. DNA of the CDR3: TGCGCCAGCAGCCCCACAGGGGGCATAGGGAATGGCTACACCTTC. As protein: CASSPTGGIGNGYTF.

The chain links TRBV9 to TRBJ2-6; D ambiguous. This CDR3 contains 15 residues. Between the trimmed V and J ends, which lost 0 bases and 1 base, there was a span of 5 bases. The V gene's germline CDR1 is SGDLS and CDR2 YYNGEE. The CDR3 is CASSVGSSGANVLTF. DNA for the CDR3: TGTGCCAGCAGCGTAGGCTCTTCTGGGGCCAACGTCCTGACTTTC.

The J gene is TRBJ2-7, the V gene TRBV28, with a possible D match to TRBD1 (5 bases). This CDR3 has 13 amino acids. Per the germline V gene, CDR1 is MDHEN and CDR2 is SYDVKM. V was clipped by 3 bases and J by 5 bases, with 11 bases between them. The CDR3 sequence is CASSFRQGNEQYF. CDR3 DNA: TGTGCCAGCAGTTTCCGGCAGGGTAACGAGCAGTACTTC.

The rearrangement uses TRBV20-1 and TRBJ2-3; 9 bases agree with TRBD2. Germline CDR1 reads DFQATT; CDR2 reads SNEGSKA (reference sequence). Unmatched junction bases numbered 8, after V lost 5 bases and J lost 14 bases. The CDR3 contains 11 residues. CDR3 loop: CSALVAGVWYF. DNA for the CDR3: TGCAGTGCTCTAGTAGCGGGAGTTTGGTATTTT.

This sequence joins TRBV18 and TRBJ1-1; no clear D. Germline V gene sequence: CDR1 KGHSH, CDR2 LQKENI. This CDR3 comprises 13 residues. Trimming stripped 0 bases from V and 8 bases from J, with 10 bases between. The CDR3 bases are TGTGCCAGCTCACCACCAAGACACCCGGAAGCTTTCTTT. It codes for CASSPPRHPEAFF.

This chain links TRBV7-6 with TRBJ1-5; D is undetermined. The CDR3 is 15 amino acids. V was cut by 5 bases and J by 2 bases, with 13 bases left in between. In germline, CDR1 is SGHVS, CDR2 FNYEAQ. The CDR3 region has the DNA TGTGCCAGCAGCCCCGTATTCGGGGGCAATCAGCCCCAGCATTTT. Translation gives CASSPVFGGNQPQHF.

The chain carries TRBV5-6 and TRBJ1-5; D is perhaps TRBD1 (6 bases). The germline V gene has CDR1 SGHDT and CDR2 YYEEEE. CDR3 size: 17 residues. The V and J ends lost 4 bases and 7 bases respectively, with 24 bases between them. The CDR3 spells CASSLGQGAGEEQPQHF. The CDR3 nucleotides are TGTGCCAGCAGCCTGGGACAAGGGGCGGGGGAGGAACAGCCCCAGCATTTT.

The rearrangement uses TRBV30 and TRBJ2-2; tentative D call: TRBD2 (5 bases). The germline gives CDR1 GTSNPN, CDR2 SVGIG (reference sequence). V was trimmed by 5 bases and J by 5 bases, leaving 18 bases between them. CDR3 length equals 15 residues. The CDR3 here is CAWDDEGVPTGELFF. CDR3 DNA: TGTGCCTGGGACGACGAGGGAGTACCTACCGGGGAGCTGTTTTTT.

The chain's CDR3 is CASSHTYNEQFF. CDR3 DNA sequence: TGCGCCAGCAGCCACACATACAATGAGCAGTTCTTC. This chain connects TRBV5-1 to TRBJ2-1; D remains unclear. Germline CDR1 SGHRS, CDR2 YFSETQ. This CDR3 region has 12 residues. V was pared by 4 bases and J by 4 bases, with 6 bases between.

The chain couples TRBV19 to TRBJ2-7; D not certain. Between the trimmed V and J ends, which lost 3 bases and 6 bases, there was a span of 6 bases. The V gene's germline CDR1 is LNHDA and CDR2 SQIVND (reference sequence). This CDR3 comprises 11 residues. The CDR3 DNA follows: TGTGCCAGTAGTATGGGTTCCGAGCAGTACTTC. This codes for CASSMGSEQYF.

V gene TRBV24-1 combines with J gene TRBJ2-3, with D perhaps TRBD1 (6 bases). With 3 bases removed from V and 2 bases from J, the gap between germline ends came to 11 bases. Germline loops: CDR1 KGHDR, CDR2 SFDVKD. The CDR3 runs 15 residues. This chain's CDR3 is CATSDPGTTTDTQYF. As DNA, the CDR3 is TGTGCCACCAGTGATCCCGGGACAACCACAGATACGCAGTATTTT.

This clonotype has only one observation. This rearrangement joins TRBV5-1 to TRBJ2-7, with no clear D. This CDR3 comprises 13 residues. V lost 4 bases, J lost 7 bases, and 15 bases lay in between. Germline loops: CDR1 SGHRS, CDR2 YFSETQ. CDR3 protein: CASSPMEIREQYF. In DNA form, the CDR3 reads TGCGCCAGCAGCCCTATGGAGATCCGGGAGCAGTACTTC.

The chain recombines TRBV20-1 with TRBJ2-7; D is unresolved. The CDR3 length is 14 residues. V lost 0 bases to trimming and J lost 5 bases, with 14 bases between them. The germline CDR1 and CDR2 sequences are DFQATT and SNEGSKA (reference sequence). The CDR3 DNA follows: TGCAGTGCTAGAGACCCGGGTGGTGAGGACGAGCAGTACTTC. Residues: CSARDPGGEDEQYF.

The chain links TRBV14 to TRBJ2-1, with 10 bases matching TRBD2. The CDR3 spans 18 residues. V lost 1 base to trimming and J lost 0 bases; unmatched junction nucleotides: 6. Germline loops: CDR1 SGHDN, CDR2 FVKESK. For the CDR3, the DNA is TGTGCCAGCAGCCAAGCTTGGACTAGCGGAAGCTCCTACAATGAGCAGTTCTTC. Translated: CASSQAWTSGSSYNEQFF. The complete variable domain, with remaining parts taken from reference TRBV14 and TRBJ2-1, reads EAGVTQFPSHSVIEKGQTVTLRCDPISGHDNLYWYRRVMGKEIKFLLHFVKESKQDESGMPNNRFLAERTGGTYSTLKVQPAELEDSGVYFCASSQAWTSGSSYNEQFFGPGTRLTVL.

J is TRBJ1-4 and V is TRBV5-4, with TRBD1 identical over 10 bases. The CDR3 length is 15 residues. V gave up 1 base and J gave up 6 bases; unmatched junction bases: 3. Looked up from germline, CDR1 is SGHNT and CDR2 is YYREEE (reference sequence). CDR3: CASSLPGTGDEKLFF. CDR3 nucleotide sequence: TGTGCCAGCAGCTTGCCAGGGACAGGGGATGAAAAACTGTTTTTT.

J is TRBJ1-1 and V is TRBV5-8; D gene ambiguous. The CDR3 is 14 amino acids. The germline V and J ends were trimmed by 0 bases and 4 bases, with 10 bases remaining between them. The germline gives CDR1 SGHTS, CDR2 YDEGEE. In nucleotides, the CDR3 is TGTGCCAGCAGCTTGGACCGGGAGGGCACTGAAGCTTTCTTT. This gives the protein CASSLDREGTEAFF. Based on the CDR3 plus reference TRBV5-8 and TRBJ1-1, the full variable domain is EAGVTQSPTHLIKTRGQQATLRCSPISGHTSVYWYQQALGLGLQFLLWYDEGEERNRGNFPPRFSGRQFPNYSSELNVNALELEDSALYLCASSLDREGTEAFFGQGTRLTVV.

The chain joins TRBV27 to TRBJ2-2; D gene unclear. Germline-derived CDR1 and CDR2 are MNHEY and SMNVEV (reference sequence). The V and J ends lost 4 bases and 3 bases respectively, with 6 bases between them. This CDR3 region has 13 residues. The CDR3 DNA is TGTGCCAGCAGTTCACCCTACACCGGGGAGCTGTTTTTT. This encodes CASSSPYTGELFF.